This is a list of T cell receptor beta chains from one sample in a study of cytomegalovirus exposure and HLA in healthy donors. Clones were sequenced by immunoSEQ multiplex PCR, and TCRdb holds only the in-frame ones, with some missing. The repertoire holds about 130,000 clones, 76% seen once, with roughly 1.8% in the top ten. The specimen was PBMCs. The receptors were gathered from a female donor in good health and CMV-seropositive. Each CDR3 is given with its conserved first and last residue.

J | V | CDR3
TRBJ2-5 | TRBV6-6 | CASSYLREETQYF
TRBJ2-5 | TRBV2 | CASSPRGQTQYF
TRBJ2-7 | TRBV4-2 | CASSQEGASNTYEQYF
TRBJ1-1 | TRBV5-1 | CASSPTGTGIGNTEAFF
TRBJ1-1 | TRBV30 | CAWSGGYYEAFF
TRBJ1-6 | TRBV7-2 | CASSLGPGGNSPLHF
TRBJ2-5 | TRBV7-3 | CASSRDSRQETQYF
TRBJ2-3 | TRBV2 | CARSSNSDTQYF
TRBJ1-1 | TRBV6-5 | CASSYLAGGVTEAFF
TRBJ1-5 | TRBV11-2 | CASSFPGTNQPQHF
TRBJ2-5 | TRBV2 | CASSAIQGGETQYF
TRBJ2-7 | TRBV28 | CASNRGGASYEQYF
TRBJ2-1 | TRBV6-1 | CASTKDSYAYNEQFF
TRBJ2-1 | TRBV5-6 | CASSLVASGFYNEQFF
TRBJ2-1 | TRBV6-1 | CASTAGDGYNEQFF
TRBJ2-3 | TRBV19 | CASSRGLAGETSTDTQYF
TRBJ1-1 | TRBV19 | CASSIREAFF
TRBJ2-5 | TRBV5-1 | CASRLARDTQTQYF
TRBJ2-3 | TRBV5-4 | CASSYGTGVLRTQYF
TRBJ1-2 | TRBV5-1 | CASSPGIRRVGYTF
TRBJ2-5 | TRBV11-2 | CASSTDISETQYF
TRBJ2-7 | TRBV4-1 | CASSQFVLVKYEQYF
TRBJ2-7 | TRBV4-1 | CASSQTLTSGKSYEQYF
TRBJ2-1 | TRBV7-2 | CASSLDSGGGSYNEQFF
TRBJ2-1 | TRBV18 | CASSPELGTLNNEQFF
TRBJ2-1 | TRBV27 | CASSRGEGPDPAYNEQFF
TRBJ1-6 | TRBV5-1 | CASSATDRGNSPLHF